Presented here are 16 T cell receptor beta chains from one specimen sequenced in a study of response to subunit inactivated influenza vaccine. TCRdb used MiXCR to reprocess the RT-PCR reads, holding one entry per CDR3 protein. This sample carries more than 150,000 distinct CDR3 sequences, roughly 8.7% of them seen once, and the ten largest clones take approximately 11%. This sample comprised non-naive T cells sorted from PBMCs, obtained on the day of vaccination. The origin of the receptors is a man between 50 and 59 years old who received an inactivated influenza vaccine.

This clonotype turned up a few times. V is TRBV10-3 and J is TRBJ2-3; either TRBD1 or TRBD2 may fit D (6 bases each). V lost 6 bases to trimming and J lost 6 bases, with 19 bases between them. CDR3 length: 15 amino acids. CDR1 and CDR2 from the germline V gene are ENHRY and SYGVKD. The CDR3 reads CAISMRGGGGDTQYF. CDR3 bases: TGTGCCATCAGCATGCGGGGCGGAGGGGGGGATACGCAGTATTTT.

A few counts support this clonotype. The CDR3 protein is CPNGPGRDTDTQYF. The DNA of the CDR3 is TGTCCCAACGGCCCCGGACGAGACACAGATACGCAGTATTTT. This chain links TRBV27 with TRBJ2-3; the D is unclear. Germline V CDR1 and CDR2: MNHEY, SMNVEV (reference sequence). The length of the CDR3 is 14 residues.

There are many counts of this clonotype. Germline is not matched at one junction end, which may reflect a read error. This sequence joins TRBV2 and TRBJ2-1; D is uncertain. This CDR3 contains 14 residues. Germline lookup yields CDR1 SNHLY and CDR2 FYNNEI. CDR3 DNA sequence: TGTGCCAGCACTGAAGGGTACTCGGGTGACCAGCAGTTCTTC. The encoded protein is CASTEGYSGDQQFF.

This clonotype was counted many times. CDR3 nucleotides: TGTGCCAGCAGTTTGGGGGGACAGGGGCTCGGCTACACCTTC. Its translation is CASSLGGQGLGYTF. V and J are TRBV12-3 or TRBV12-4 and TRBJ1-2; 10 nucleotides match TRBD1. This CDR3 has 14 residues. V was pared by 3 bases and J by 8 bases, with 6 bases of the junction left unmatched.

In this sample, this clonotype turned up a few times. This chain connects TRBV7-8 to TRBJ1-1, with 7 positions matching TRBD1. Per the germline V gene, CDR1 is SGHVS and CDR2 is FQNEAQ. After removal of 5 bases from V and 5 bases from J, the junction contained 14 bases not matched to a gene. CDR3 length equals 16 residues. CDR3 nucleotides: TGTGCCAGCAGCGCATCAACCGGGACAGTGAGGACTGAAGCTTTCTTT. Translating it yields CASSASTGTVRTEAFF.

The chain couples TRBV7-8 to TRBJ2-1, with 8 bases fitting TRBD2. Trimming removed 3 bases from V and 2 bases from J; junction bases left unmatched: 6. Looked up from germline, CDR1 is SGHVS and CDR2 is FQNEAQ. The CDR3 is 16 amino acids. CDR3 DNA: TGTGCCAGCAGCTTGCTTACTAGCGGAGCCTACAATGAGCAGTTCTTC. As protein: CASSLLTSGAYNEQFF. The full variable domain, in which reference TRBV7-8 and TRBJ2-1 provide the parts outside the CDR3, is GAGVSQSPRYKVAKRGQDVALRCDPISGHVSLFWYQQALGQGPEFLTYFQNEAQLDKSGLPSDRFFAERPEGSVSTLKIQRTQQEDSAVYLCASSLLTSGAYNEQFFGPGTRLTVL.

The chain links TRBV10-3 to TRBJ2-1; D possibly matches TRBD1 or TRBD2 (5 bases each). CDR3 length: 11 amino acids. CDR1 and CDR2 from the germline V gene are ENHRY and SYGVKD. The V end lost 8 bases, the J end lost 10 bases, and 12 bases lay between the germline ends. CDR3 sequence reads: CAIESEGEQFF. The DNA for the CDR3 is TGTGCCATCGAGTCTGAGGGGGAGCAGTTCTTC.

J is TRBJ2-1 and V is TRBV24-1, with 9 bases lining up with TRBD1. After removal of 7 bases from V and 5 bases from J, the junction contained 5 bases not matched to a gene. The germline CDR1 and CDR2 sequences are KGHDR and SFDVKD. The CDR3 consists of 14 residues. The CDR3 DNA is TGTGCCACCAGACCAGGACAGGGGAACAATGAGCAGTTCTTC. This translates into CATRPGQGNNEQFF.

This clonotype occurred a few times. This chain uses TRBV6-2 or TRBV6-3 with TRBJ2-6; a possible D gene is TRBD2 (5 bases). Looked up from germline, CDR1 is MNHEY and CDR2 is SVGEGT. V lost 6 bases, J lost 2 bases, and 11 bases lay in between. This CDR3 spans 15 amino acids. For the CDR3, the DNA is TGTGCCAGCAGCCTTACTAGACCTGGGGCCAACGTCCTGACTTTC. This codes for CASSLTRPGANVLTF.

This clonotype has only a few counts. This sequence joins TRBV9 and TRBJ2-3, with a weak D call TRBD1 (7 bases). Germline CDR1 SGDLS, CDR2 YYNGEE. This CDR3 is built from 15 residues. Trimming left V 0 bases short and J 5 bases short, with 13 bases between. The CDR3 reads CASSVDQGGLDTQYF. For the CDR3, the DNA is TGTGCCAGCAGCGTAGATCAGGGGGGCTTAGATACGCAGTATTTT.

The DNA for the CDR3 is TGTGCCAGCAGTTCCGGGACTAGCGGCCTTTCTTGGTACGAGCAGTACTTC. Its protein product is CASSSGTSGLSWYEQYF. The chain recombines TRBV6-5 with TRBJ2-7; 11 bases align to TRBD2. Germline CDR1 reads MNHEY; CDR2 reads SVGAGI. This CDR3 spans 17 amino acids. V lost 4 bases and J lost 4; bases outside the gene matches: 12.

This clonotype has ten or more counts. An end of the junction does not agree with germline; a read error may underlie this. V and J are TRBV2 and TRBJ2-1, with D perhaps matching TRBD1 (5 bases). The CDR3 sequence is 11 residues long. CDR1 is SNHLY, CDR2 FYNNEI, per germline. The CDR3 coding sequence is TGTGCCAGCAGTAATCAGGGTGAGCAGTTCTTT. Translation gives CASSNQGEQFF.

This clonotype was seen a handful of times. This chain connects TRBV5-1 to TRBJ1-2; 7 bases match TRBD1. There are 14 residues in the CDR3. The germline V gene encodes CDR1 SGHRS and CDR2 YFSETQ. Unmatched junction bases numbered 6, after V lost 4 bases and J lost 3 bases. The CDR3 loop reads CASSAVGGDYGYTF. The CDR3 coding sequence is TGCGCCAGCAGCGCAGTAGGGGGCGACTATGGCTACACCTTC.

The V call is TRBV7-8, the J call TRBJ2-3; TRBD2 matches 7 bases. The CDR3 is 15 amino acids. CDR1 and CDR2 (germline): SGHVS, FQNEAQ. V trimming: 0 bases; J trimming: 3 bases; junction bases outside the gene matches: 3. The CDR3 coding sequence is TGTGCCAGCAGCTTAGCGGGAGGGAAGACAGATACGCAGTATTTT. The encoded protein is CASSLAGGKTDTQYF.

The chain has TRBV6-5 and TRBJ1-6, with D perhaps TRBD1 (5 bases). CDR3 length: 15 amino acids. V lost 0 bases, J lost 8 bases, and 11 bases lay in between. Looked up from germline, CDR1 is MNHEY and CDR2 is SVGAGI. The CDR3: CASSYSVVGDSPLHF. The CDR3 region has the DNA TGTGCCAGCAGTTACTCCGTTGTAGGGGATTCACCCCTCCACTTT.

This chain connects TRBV18 to TRBJ1-1, with a tentative D call TRBD1 (5 bases). Germline V gives CDR1 KGHSH, CDR2 LQKENI. V lost 2 bases and J 0 bases, leaving 10 bases between the germline ends. This CDR3 spans 15 amino acids. CDR3 nucleotide sequence: TGTGCCAGCTCACCAAGTCAACAGGTGAACACTGAAGCTTTCTTT. It encodes CASSPSQQVNTEAFF.